The 12 T cell receptor beta chains listed next were all sequenced from one sample in a study of OX40 agonist ivuxolimab in advanced cancers. Profiling relied on immunoSEQ multiplex PCR, and the TCRdb table lists in-frame clones only, not all of them. The repertoire holds more than 45,000 clones, about 87% seen once, with 1.5% to 2% in the top ten. Here the sequenced sample was CD4+ or CD8+ T cells sorted from blood, taken in a trial of the OX40 agonist ivuxolimab. The receptors were sampled from an adult with an advanced solid tumor such as melanoma, head and neck, liver or kidney cancer.

The chain is built from TRBV7-9 and TRBJ1-2; 9 bases are a match to TRBD1. The V and J ends lost 3 bases and 6 bases, in that order; junction bases with no gene match: 8. CDR1 SEHNR and CDR2 FQNEAQ come from the germline V gene (reference sequence). This CDR3 spans 15 amino acids. This chain's CDR3 is CASSLRTGGLDGYTF. In nucleotides, the CDR3 is TGTGCCAGCAGCTTGAGAACAGGGGGCTTGGATGGCTACACCTTC.

V gene TRBV7-6 combines with J gene TRBJ2-1; possibly TRBD2 for D (6 bases). The germline V and J ends were trimmed by 10 bases and 12 bases, with 28 bases remaining between them. The CDR3 sequence is 15 residues long. Germline V gene sequence: CDR1 SGHVS, CDR2 FNYEAQ. CDR3 loop: CATISSGPDGTRQFF. In DNA, the CDR3 is TGTGCCACCATCTCGAGCGGGCCCGACGGCACGAGGCAGTTCTTC.

This rearrangement joins TRBV11-2 to TRBJ2-7; weak D call: TRBD2 (5 bases). Deletions cut 3 bases from V and 11 bases from J, with 14 bases between. The CDR3 loop spans 12 amino acids. The germline gives CDR1 SGHAT, CDR2 FQNNGV. CDR3 loop: CASSLERSWKYF. The CDR3 DNA sequence: TGTGCCAGCAGCTTGGAGCGGAGCTGGAAGTACTTC.

The rearrangement uses TRBV6-1 and TRBJ2-7; D is perhaps TRBD1 or TRBD2 (5 bases each). CDR3 length: 14 amino acids. V lost 3 bases to trimming and J lost 2 bases, with 11 bases between them. The germline V gene encodes CDR1 MNHNS and CDR2 SASEGT. In nucleotides, the CDR3 is TGTGCCAGCAGTGAGCCCGGGGCCCCCTACGAGCAGTACTTC. Residues: CASSEPGAPYEQYF.

The rearrangement links TRBV29-1 to TRBJ2-7, with TRBD1 identical over 7 bases. CDR3 length: 14 residues. Per germline, CDR1 SQVTM and CDR2 ANQGSEA. V was clipped by 5 bases and J by 2 bases; unmatched bases: 9. DNA for the CDR3: TGCAGCGTTCGGAAAGGCCAGGGGGCCTACGAGCAGTACTTC. Its translation: CSVRKGQGAYEQYF.

The chain is built from TRBV6-6 and TRBJ1-1; TRBD1 might be the D (5 bases). The CDR3 loop spans 15 amino acids. Trimming left V 7 bases short and J 1 base short, with 16 bases between. The germline CDR1 and CDR2 sequences are MNHNY and SVGAGI (reference sequence). CDR3 DNA sequence: TGTGCCAGCATCCAAACAGGCCTCAGGAACACTGAAGCTTTCTTT. This encodes CASIQTGLRNTEAFF.

This sequence joins TRBV5-1 and TRBJ2-1; 7 nucleotides agree with TRBD1. V gave up 0 bases and J gave up 7 bases; unmatched junction bases: 7. This CDR3 comprises 15 residues. Germline CDR1 is SGHRS and CDR2 is YFSETQ. As DNA, the CDR3 is TGCGCCAGCAGCTTGGCCGTGACAGGGTGGAATGAGCAGTTCTTC. Translation gives CASSLAVTGWNEQFF.

Comments on this clone: Germline is not matched at one junction end, which may reflect a read error. The V and J genes are TRBV27 and TRBJ2-7, with TRBD1 matching 9 bases. Germline V CDR1 and CDR2: MNHEY, SMNVEV (reference sequence). CDR3 length equals 17 residues. CDR3 coding DNA: TGTGCCAGCTGTTTCACCTCCGGGACAGGGCTTCGGGGCGAGCAGTACTTC. Protein product: CASCFTSGTGLRGEQYF.

The chain links TRBV6-5 to TRBJ2-5, with 8 bases aligning to TRBD1. The length of the CDR3 is 13 residues. Germline CDR1 MNHEY, CDR2 SVGAGI. The J segment lost 7 bases and the V segment lost 5 bases, leaving 6 bases of the junction unmatched. CDR3 DNA: TGTGCCAGCAGTCAGGGACAGGCGGGGACCCAGTACTTC. Translating it yields CASSQGQAGTQYF.

Of note for this clone: Other DNA sequences in this specimen translate into the identical CDR3. The rearrangement links TRBV20-1 to TRBJ1-1; no reliable D call. This CDR3 region has 11 residues. The V and J ends lost 3 bases and 1 base respectively, with 3 bases between them. Germline CDR1 is DFQATT and CDR2 is SNEGSKA (reference sequence). This CDR3 is CSARENTEAFF. The CDR3 bases are TGCAGTGCTAGGGAGAACACTGAAGCTTTCTTT.

The chain recombines TRBV5-1 with TRBJ1-2; 8 nucleotides align to TRBD1. The CDR3 totals 14 residues. Germline V gene data show CDR1 as SGHRS and CDR2 as YFSETQ. With 3 bases clipped from V and 4 bases from J, the junction kept 5 bases outside the gene matches. The CDR3, as DNA: TGCGCCAGCAGCTACGGACAGGGAGCCTATGGCTACACCTTC. Its translation is CASSYGQGAYGYTF.

V and J are TRBV5-8 and TRBJ1-1, with no clear D. CDR3 length: 12 amino acids. Germline-derived CDR1 and CDR2 are SGHTS and YDEGEE. Trimming left V 7 bases short and J 7 bases short, with 14 bases between. The CDR3 spells CASVSGGFEAFF. In DNA, the CDR3 is TGTGCCAGCGTCTCTGGAGGATTTGAAGCTTTCTTT.